The rows below give T cell receptor beta chains drawn from one sample of a study of blood T cell repertoires in COVID-19. The assay was immunoSEQ multiplex PCR, and TCRdb's table has in-frame clones only and misses some. The table has about 130,000 clones, about 70% seen once. Sequencing input: peripheral blood. The receptors stem from an elderly man with COVID-19, enrolled during active disease. CDR3s include the opening cysteine and the closing phenylalanine or tryptophan. A D gene is named only where the DNA matches it firmly. Size is stated for part of the rows, as once, few or many counts, or as a class when the clone is expanded.

>TRBJ2-7|TRBV6-2/TRBV6-3|.|.
TGTGCCAGCAGTACCCGACCCTCGACAAGGCACTTC
CASSTRPSTRHF
>TRBJ2-7|TRBV3-1/TRBV3-2|.|.
TGTGCCAGCAGCCAAGATGACGGGAAAATAGGGAGCTCCTACGAGCAGTACTTC
CASSQDDGKIGSSYEQYF
>TRBJ1-2|TRBV9|few|TRBD1
TGTGCCAGCAGCGTAGCAGGGGGAGGCTACACCTTC
CASSVAGGGYTF
>TRBJ2-1|TRBV9|.|.
TGTGCCAGCAGCGTAGACGGGTGGCACCACTACAATGAGCAGTTCTTC
CASSVDGWHHYNEQFF
>TRBJ2-1|TRBV10-2|.|.
TGCGCCAGCAGTGATCAGTACAATGAGCAGTTCTTC
CASSDQYNEQFF
>TRBJ2-7|TRBV7-2|.|TRBD1
TGTGCCAGCAGCGAAGGGACAGGTAGGGAGCAGTACTTC
CASSEGTGREQYF
>TRBJ1-5|TRBV28|.|TRBD1
TGTGCCAGCGAACAGGGGAGCAATCAGCCCCAGCATTTT
CASEQGSNQPQHF
>TRBJ1-4|TRBV28|once|.
TGTGCCAGCAGTCCCTTTTCAGCTAATGAAAAACTGTTTTTT
CASSPFSANEKLFF
>TRBJ1-6|TRBV7-3|.|TRBD1
TGTGCCAGCAGTACCTGGACAGGGGTTAATTCACCCCTCCACTTT
CASSTWTGVNSPLHF
>TRBJ2-5|TRBV7-2|.|TRBD2
TGTGCCAGCAGCTTAGCCCTACTAGCGGGAACACAGACCCAGTACTTC
CASSLALLAGTQTQYF
>TRBJ1-4|TRBV7-2|few|TRBD1
TGTGCCAGCAAGGGGACAGGGGCTAATGAAAAACTGTTTTTT
CASKGTGANEKLFF
>TRBJ2-7|TRBV9|few|TRBD1
TGTGCCAGCAGCGCTATGACAGGGGGCAACGAGCAGTACTTC
CASSAMTGGNEQYF
>TRBJ1-6|TRBV28|few|.
TGTGCCAGCAGTTCCCGACTACCTCCACCGCATTTT
CASSSRLPPPHF
>TRBJ1-2|TRBV19|.|.
TGTGCCAGTAGTCCGACGACAGGTGGCTCCTTGGACACCTTC
CASSPTTGGSLDTF
>TRBJ2-7|TRBV10-3|.|.
TGTGCCATCAGACCAAGCGGGCCGAGCTCCTACGAGCAGTACTTC
CAIRPSGPSSYEQYF
>TRBJ1-1|TRBV7-2|.|.
TGTGCCAGCAGCCCCACAGCCAGGTGGAACACTGAAGCTTTCTTT
CASSPTARWNTEAFF
>TRBJ1-3|TRBV7-9|few|.
TGTGCCAGCAGCTTAGGGGGCCTAAACACCATATATTTT
CASSLGGLNTIYF
>TRBJ2-2|TRBV14|.|.
TGTGCCAGCAGCCAAGATCTTAGCGGGGAGCTGTTTTTT
CASSQDLSGELFF
>TRBJ1-2|TRBV6-5|.|.
TGTGCCAGCAATCTCTTGACAGGCGGTACGATCGGCTACACCTTC
CASNLLTGGTIGYTF
>TRBJ1-2|TRBV27|.|TRBD1
TGTGCCAGCAGTTTGGGCAGGGGGCGCGGGGGCTACACCTTC
CASSLGRGRGGYTF
>TRBJ2-1|TRBV27|.|TRBD2
TGTGCCAGCAGTTTCGGGGGGTATTTAGGGGAGCAGTTCTTC
CASSFGGYLGEQFF
>TRBJ2-3|TRBV5-4|.|TRBD2
TGTGCCAGCAGCTTCCGGACTAGCGGGAGGTCCGCCACAGATACGCAGTATTTT
CASSFRTSGRSATDTQYF
>TRBJ2-1|TRBV9|.|TRBD2
TGTGCCAGCAGCGTACTTAGCGGGGACAATGAGCAGTTCTTC
CASSVLSGDNEQFF
>TRBJ2-7|TRBV6-5|.|TRBD2
TGTGCCAGTACTCCGTCAGCGGGAGAATCCGAGCAGTACTTC
CASTPSAGESEQYF
>TRBJ1-2|TRBV28|.|TRBD1
TGTGCCAGCAGTTTTCCGCCGGGACAGGGGGTACATGGCTACACCTTC
CASSFPPGQGVHGYTF
>TRBJ2-1|TRBV9|.|TRBD2
TGTGCCAGCAGCGTAAGGGGCTCGGGAGGGAATGAGCAGTTCTTC
CASSVRGSGGNEQFF
>TRBJ2-2|TRBV4-3|few|TRBD2
TGCGCCAGCAGCCAAGACGGACTAGGCGGGGAGCTGTTTTTT
CASSQDGLGGELFF
>TRBJ1-5|TRBV5-1|.|.
TGCGCCAGCAGCCCAGGGGATAGCAATCAGCCCCAGCATTTT
CASSPGDSNQPQHF
>TRBJ2-7|TRBV6-5|.|.
TGTGCCAGCAGGAGGGGGTGGGGCAGCTCCTACGAGCAGTACTTC
CASRRGWGSSYEQYF
>TRBJ2-1|TRBV2|.|TRBD2
TGTGCCAGCAGTAGGACTAGTGAGGGTGAGCAGTTCTTC
CASSRTSEGEQFF
>TRBJ2-3|TRBV7-3|.|.
TGTGCCAGCAGCTTAGGAACTAGCCGTTTCACAGATACGCAGTATTTT
CASSLGTSRFTDTQYF
>TRBJ1-2|TRBV9|.|.
TGTGCCAGCACGAAGGGGAGGGGCTACACCTTC
CASTKGRGYTF
>TRBJ2-5|TRBV7-7|.|.
TGTGCTAGCAGCTTAGCGCCTAGCTCCGGAGTAGAGACCCAGTACTTC
CASSLAPSSGVETQYF
>TRBJ2-7|TRBV6-2/TRBV6-3|.|TRBD2
TGTGCCAGCAGTCCGGCGTTTAGCGGGAGGGAGCAGTACTTC
CASSPAFSGREQYF
>TRBJ2-1|TRBV5-1|.|TRBD1
TGCGCCAGCAGCCCCAGACAGGGTAGCTCCTACAATGAGCAGTTCTTC
CASSPRQGSSYNEQFF
>TRBJ1-2|TRBV7-9|few|TRBD1
TGTGCCAGCAGCTTCCCGGAACGGGACAGCTTTAACTATGGCTACACCTTC
CASSFPERDSFNYGYTF
>TRBJ2-1|TRBV24-1|.|TRBD2
TGTGCCACCAGTGATGCGGGACTAGCGGCTGAGCAGTTCTTC
CATSDAGLAAEQFF
>TRBJ1-6|TRBV4-2|.|.
TGTGCCAGCAGCCAGGACAGCATAACCCTCTCCTATAATTCACCCCTCCACTTT
CASSQDSITLSYNSPLHF
>TRBJ1-1|TRBV7-2|.|TRBD1
TGTGCCAGCAGCATAAACAGGGGAAGCGACACTGAAGCTTTCTTT
CASSINRGSDTEAFF
>TRBJ2-7|TRBV7-9|.|.
TGTGCCAGCAGCCCACATGATTACGAGCAGTACTTC
CASSPHDYEQYF
>TRBJ2-3|TRBV11-2|.|.
TGTGCCAGCAGCTTAGCGGGAGCTGGGGTTGCAGATACGCAGTATTTT
CASSLAGAGVADTQYF
>TRBJ1-4|TRBV6-2/TRBV6-3|.|.
TGTGCCAGCAGTTCGCTCGACCGACTCGCGTTTTTT
CASSSLDRLAFF
>TRBJ1-2|TRBV30|.|.
TGTGCCTCCTCGGGGCCCTCAGGGGACTACACCTTC
CASSGPSGDYTF
>TRBJ2-1|TRBV13|.|.
TGTGCCAGCAGCTTAGAGGGGACTTTATACAATGAGCAGTTCTTC
CASSLEGTLYNEQFF
>TRBJ2-2|TRBV28|many|.
TGTGCCAGCAGTTTTCTCCTCCAACGAACTCTCGGGATTAACACCGGGGAGCTGTTTTTT
CASSFLLQRTLGINTGELFF
>TRBJ2-1|TRBV3-1/TRBV3-2|.|.
TGTGCCAGCAGCCTCCTATTTCTGGGGGGCAATGAGCAGTTCTTC
CASSLLFLGGNEQFF
>TRBJ1-4|TRBV7-9|.|.
TGTGCCAGCAGCTCCGGGACAAGGGAAAAACTGTTTTTT
CASSSGTREKLFF
>TRBJ2-1|TRBV6-6|few|TRBD2
TGTGCCAGCAGCCCGACTAGCGAGTACAATGAGCAGTTCTTC
CASSPTSEYNEQFF
>TRBJ2-1|TRBV5-1|.|TRBD2
TGCGCCAGCAGCCCACCGGGACTAGCGGGAGAGGCTGAGCAGTTCTTC
CASSPPGLAGEAEQFF
>TRBJ2-7|TRBV5-6|.|TRBD1
TGTGCCAGCAGCCGACAGGGACCGTGGGACGAGCAGTACTTC
CASSRQGPWDEQYF
>TRBJ2-7|TRBV5-6|few|.
TGTGCCAGCAGCAGGGGAGGTTCCCCCTACGAGCAGTACTTC
CASSRGGSPYEQYF
>TRBJ2-1|TRBV10-3|.|TRBD2
TGTGCCATCAATAGCGGGGAAACATACAATGAGCAGTTCTTC
CAINSGETYNEQFF
>TRBJ2-1|TRBV10-3|.|.
TGTGCCATCAGTCCTATCTCCGGAACACCAACAAGGGGTGAGCAGTTCTTC
CAISPISGTPTRGEQFF
>TRBJ1-4|TRBV28|.|.
TGTGCCAGCAGTTTATCCCGGGAACTGTTTTTT
CASSLSRELFF
>TRBJ1-5|TRBV24-1|.|TRBD1
TGTGCCACCGGACCGACAGGGATTAGCAATCAGCCCCAGCATTTT
CATGPTGISNQPQHF
>TRBJ1-4|TRBV2|.|.
TGTGCCAGCAAGCAGACGGGAACTAATGAAAAACTGTTTTTT
CASKQTGTNEKLFF
>TRBJ1-5|TRBV19|.|.
TGTGCCAGTATAGGGGTGGGTAACAATCAGCCCCAGCATTTT
CASIGVGNNQPQHF
>TRBJ1-3|TRBV6-4|many|.
TGTGCCGTGGACACCTACTCTGGAAACACCATATATTTT
CAVDTYSGNTIYF